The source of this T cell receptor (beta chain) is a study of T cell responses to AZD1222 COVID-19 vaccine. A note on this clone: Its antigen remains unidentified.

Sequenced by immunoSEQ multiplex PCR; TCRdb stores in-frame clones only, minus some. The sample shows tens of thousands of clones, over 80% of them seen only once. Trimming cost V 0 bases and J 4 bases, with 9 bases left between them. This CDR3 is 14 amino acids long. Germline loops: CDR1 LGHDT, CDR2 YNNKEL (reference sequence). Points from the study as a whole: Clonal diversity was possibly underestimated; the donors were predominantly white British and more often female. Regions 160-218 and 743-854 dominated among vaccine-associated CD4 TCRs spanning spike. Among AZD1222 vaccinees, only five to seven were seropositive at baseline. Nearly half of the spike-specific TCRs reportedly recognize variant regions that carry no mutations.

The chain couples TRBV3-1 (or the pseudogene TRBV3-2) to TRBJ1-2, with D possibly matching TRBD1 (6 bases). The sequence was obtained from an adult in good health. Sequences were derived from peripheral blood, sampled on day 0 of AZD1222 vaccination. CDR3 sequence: CASSQDPGAYGYTF. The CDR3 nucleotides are TGTGCCAGCAGCCAAGATCCGGGGGCCTATGGCTACACCTTC.